This TCR beta chain was recorded in a study of CD8+ T cells in alopecia areata. Germline-derived CDR1 and CDR2 are MDHEN and SYDVKM. The CDR3 contains 12 residues. The V gene lost 1 base and the J gene lost 7 bases, with 7 bases spanning the gap. Isolated RNA was reverse transcribed into cDNA used as the sequencing template. Sequencing was performed with immunoSEQ multiplex PCR; in TCRdb, only in-frame clones are kept and a portion is missing. The data show 150,000 or so clones, around 47% seen once. The chain carries TRBV28 and TRBJ1-2; D unresolved. This sequence was found in a human donor with alopecia areata. Sequenced input: CD4+ T cells sorted from blood. In DNA, the CDR3 is TGTGCCAGCAGTTTATCGGAAGGTGGCTACACCTTC. This gives the protein CASSLSEGGYTF.